This TCR beta chain is from a study of blood T cell repertoires in COVID-19 (TCRdb year 2020). With respect to the entire study: Collaborator samples came from the United States, Italy and Spain and covered acute and convalescent phases of COVID-19. The prospective study material was composed of cDNA or gDNA derived from T cells, B-cell-depleted T cells, or PBMCs. The dataset comprised deeply sampled blood TCRbeta repertoires from subjects exposed to, actively infected with, or recovered from COVID-19. The repertoires were made available in a free public database intended to serve as a resource for research on the immune response to SARS-CoV-2. Samples were obtained from the ongoing ImmuneRACE study (first 160 participants) and from about 1,300 subjects provided by 6 global collaborators. A de-identified subject ID, COVID-19 status, age in years and sex were almost always included in the sample metadata. HLA class I and class II types, where available, came from metadata supplied by the sample provider rather than from assay-based typing.

What the authors observed across the whole study: The quantity of clinical and demographic metadata differed by source and by participant and was supplied without curation.

The CDR3 spans 16 residues, from the cysteine through the phenylalanine. The retained sequence is limited to the CDR3, 48 bases, with the frame set at the first base. From V the trimming removes 3 bases and from J it removes 2 bases, while the gene matches leave 6 bases of the junction unaccounted for. Looking up the germline V gene (reference sequence) yields CDR1 LGHDT and CDR2 YNNKEL. Notes on this clone: Its antigen is not yet known. No clone much larger than this one lies a single base away; base qualities are absent.

Collaborating institutions collected whole blood in K2EDTA tubes following their own protocols. For TCRbeta analysis, collaborator samples were shipped as frozen whole blood, as isolated PBMCs, or as DNA extracted from either sample type. The immunoSEQ Assay, a bias-controlled multiplex PCR, was used to amplify TCRbeta CDR3 regions from genomic DNA. Per the authors' processing: Nucleated cell counts per sample were estimated from amplification of reference gene primers within the assay. To quantify the absolute abundance of each unique TCRbeta CDR3 rearrangement, sequence reads were collapsed and filtered. For each sample, productive Simpson clonality was calculated by taking the square root of Simpson's diversity index across productive rearrangements. The clones in this table, taken by TCRdb from immuneACCESS, are in-frame only. Not every clone is retained; where verified, under half of the shortfall comes from an unresolved V gene, and the cause of the rest is unknown. V, J and clone size derive from that table, while D and trimming were established from the DNA sequence. The sample table shows 55,000 to 75,000 clones, and around nine tenths are seen once. The top ten clonotypes cover more than 6.5% of the sample.

Recombination connected TRBV3-1 (or the pseudogene TRBV3-2) to TRBJ2-3, and 9 junction bases match TRBD2. The TCR comes from a human donor with active COVID-19. The donor label of this sample is uncertain. The sample taken for sequencing was peripheral blood. Read as DNA, the sequence is TGTGCCAGCAGCCAGACTAGCGGAAAGTACACAGATACGCAGTATTTT. It specifies CASSQTSGKYTDTQYF.